This entry lists 9 T cell receptor beta chains sequenced from one sample in a study of blood T cell repertoires in COVID-19. Measured with immunoSEQ multiplex PCR; TCRdb has only the in-frame clones, and not every one. The sample has approximately 110,000 clones; 92% are singletons. What was sequenced was peripheral blood. The receptor source for this set is a man between 45 and 60 years old with COVID-19, enrolled during active disease.

The chain is built from TRBV27 and TRBJ1-1; 7 bases match TRBD1. Unmatched junction bases numbered 8, after V lost 1 base and J lost 0 bases. Germline V gene sequence: CDR1 MNHEY, CDR2 SMNVEV (reference sequence). The CDR3 is made up of 17 amino acids. CDR3 in DNA: TGTGCCAGCAGTTTATACCCAGGGGGATTTATGAACACTGAAGCTTTCTTT. This translates into CASSLYPGGFMNTEAFF.

The chain links TRBV21-1 to TRBJ1-5; TRBD1 is taken as the D call from the table, unchecked against the DNA. TRBV21-1 represents a pseudogene. CDR3 size: 17 residues. The CDR3 DNA reads TGTGCCAGCAGCAAGGGACAGACCGACGATAGCAATCAGCCCCAGCATTTT. This translates into CASSKGQTDDSNQPQHF.

Details on this clone: This same CDR3 is encoded by further DNA sequences in the sample. This chain links TRBV11-2 with TRBJ2-1, with TRBD2 matching 7 bases. Germline values: CDR1 SGHAT, CDR2 FQNNGV. The CDR3 is 15 residues long. Trimming removed 5 bases from V and 1 base from J; junction bases left unmatched: 5. CDR3 region: CASSLRLASYNEQFF. The CDR3 coding sequence is TGTGCCAGCAGCCTCCGACTAGCTTCCTACAATGAGCAGTTCTTC.

V gene TRBV13 combines with J gene TRBJ2-3; 8 bases are shared with TRBD2. The V and J ends lost 10 bases and 4 bases, in that order; junction bases with no gene match: 10. The germline gives CDR1 PRHDT, CDR2 FYEKMQ (reference sequence). The CDR3 is made up of 14 amino acids. Here the CDR3 reads CATTSGSRADTQYF. CDR3 bases: TGTGCCACCACCAGCGGGAGTAGGGCAGATACGCAGTATTTT.

The rearrangement uses TRBV6-5 and TRBJ1-1, with D unresolved. Trimming took off 7 bases at V and 1 base at J, with 10 bases between the two ends. The CDR3 sequence is 13 residues long. Germline V gene data show CDR1 as MNHEY and CDR2 as SVGAGI. Written as DNA, the CDR3 is TGTGCCAGCACCCGAGATAAGAACACTGAAGCTTTCTTT. Its protein product is CASTRDKNTEAFF.

CDR3 sequence: CASSENVEPQHF. In nucleotides, the CDR3 is TGTGCCAGCAGTGAAAACGTAGAGCCCCAGCATTTT. This chain joins TRBV6-1 and TRBJ1-5; no reliable D call. CDR1 MNHNS and CDR2 SASEGT come from the germline V gene. V was trimmed by 2 bases and J by 8 bases, leaving 7 bases between them. The CDR3 sequence is 12 residues long.

The J gene is TRBJ2-5, the V gene TRBV4-1, with 7 bases lining up with TRBD2. This CDR3 contains 17 residues. V was clipped by 1 base and J by 1 base; unmatched bases: 9. Germline V gene lookup returns CDR1 MGHRA and CDR2 YSYEKL. CDR3 residues: CASSQAASGNLQETQYF. In DNA, the CDR3 is TGCGCCAGCAGCCAAGCGGCTAGCGGAAATCTCCAAGAGACCCAGTACTTC.

This clone has only one observation. The chain uses TRBV6-5 and TRBJ2-1, with D unclear. This CDR3 has 14 amino acids. Per the germline V gene, CDR1 is MNHEY and CDR2 is SVGAGI. V was pared by 0 bases and J by 4 bases, with 7 bases between. CDR3 DNA sequence: TGTGCCAGCAGTTACTCGAACTCTTACAATGAGCAGTTCTTC. Residues: CASSYSNSYNEQFF.

This chain uses TRBV13 with TRBJ1-4; TRBD1 matches 8 bases. Trimming at V came to 5 bases and at J to 4 bases, leaving 6 bases not matched to a gene. The CDR3 contains 15 residues. Per the germline V gene, CDR1 is PRHDT and CDR2 is FYEKMQ (reference sequence). CDR3 coding DNA: TGTGCCAGCAGCCAGAAGGGACAGGTTAATGAAAAACTGTTTTTT. Translation: CASSQKGQVNEKLFF.